The clone carrying this T cell receptor (beta chain) was picked up a small number of times. Antigen: not known. One end of the junction is discordant with germline, which a read error may explain. Time point of the sample: persistent/refractory GD, antithyroid drugs over 5 years with positive TRAb. From RNA extracted from PBMCs, the TCR library was made. In Xi'an, China, an endocrinology department was the source of patients. This sample was taken from a study of regulatory T cells in long-lasting Graves disease. Study at large: Positivity for TSH receptor antibodies plus over 5 years of antithyroid drugs meant persistent Graves' disease.

Germline V CDR1 and CDR2: SGHRS, YFSETQ. The CDR3 loop spans 16 amino acids. Overall study findings and caveats: Analysis covered peripheral blood alone, not thyroid tissue.

Investigators prepared the TCR beta libraries by applying iRepertoire HTBI primers and Arm-PCR of CDR3 regions. A single record per CDR3 protein comes from TCRdb applying MiXCR to the multiplex PCR reads. In the table there are 430,000 or so distinct CDR3 sequences, approximately 22% of which are singletons. The chain links TRBV5-1 to TRBJ2-5, with D possibly called TRBD1 or TRBD2 (6 bases each). Sequencing used peripheral blood mononuclear cells (PBMCs), obtained when the disease was refractory, from a patient treated with antithyroid drugs. The sequence was collected from a female donor with Graves disease. CDR3 protein: CTSRRGTSQRGETQYF. CDR3 in DNA: TGCACCAGCAGAAGGGGGACTTCCCAACGGGGAGAGACCCAGTACTTC. Combining the CDR3 with reference TRBV5-1 and TRBJ2-5 gives the whole variable domain KAGVTQTPRYLIKTRGQQVTLSCSPISGHRSVSWYQQTPGQGLQFLFEYFSETQRNKGNFPGRFSGRQFSNSRSEMNVSTLELGDSALYLCTSRRGTSQRGETQYFGPGTRLLVL.